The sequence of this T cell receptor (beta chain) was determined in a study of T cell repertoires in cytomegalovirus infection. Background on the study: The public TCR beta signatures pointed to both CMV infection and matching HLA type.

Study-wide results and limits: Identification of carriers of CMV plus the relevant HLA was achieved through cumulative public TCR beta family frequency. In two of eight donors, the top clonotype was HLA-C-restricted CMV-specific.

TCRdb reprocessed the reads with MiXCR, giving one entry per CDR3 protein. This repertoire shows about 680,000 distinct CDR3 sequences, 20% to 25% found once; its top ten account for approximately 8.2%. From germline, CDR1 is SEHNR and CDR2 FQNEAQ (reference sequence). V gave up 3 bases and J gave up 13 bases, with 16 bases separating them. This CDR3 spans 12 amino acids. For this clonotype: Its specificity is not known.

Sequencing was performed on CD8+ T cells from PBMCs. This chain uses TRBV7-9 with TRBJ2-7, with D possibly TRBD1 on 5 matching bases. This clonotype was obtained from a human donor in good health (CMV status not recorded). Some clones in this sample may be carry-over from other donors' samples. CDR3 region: CASSFKGPPVYF. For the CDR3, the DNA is TGTGCCAGCAGCTTCAAGGGGCCTCCTGTCTACTTC.